The 17 T cell receptor beta chains below all came from one sample that was sequenced in a study of blood T cell dynamics during melanoma immunotherapy (TCRdb year 2020). To prepare the library, the immunoSEQ multiplex PCR assay was applied. TCRdb provides this immuneACCESS table in a form limited to in-frame rearrangements. Some clones are lacking; in checked studies, under half of them reflect an unresolved V gene, and why the rest are absent is not known. The sample includes some 170 clones, with over 85% observed a single time. The top ten constitute 10% of the sample. The meaning of the sample's time point label: week 3, after first cycle of checkpoint inhibitor. Source: naive CD8+ T cells from blood, taken from a patient treated with checkpoint blockade. All receptors come from a human donor with melanoma.

As concerns this clone: Different DNA sequences within this sample yield the same CDR3. This chain joins TRBV7-2 and TRBJ2-5; 9 bases align to TRBD2. The V and J ends lost 4 bases and 4 bases, in that order; junction bases with no gene match: 10. CDR1 is SGHTA, CDR2 FQGNSA, per germline. This CDR3 is 16 amino acids long. Here the CDR3 DNA reads TGTGCCAGCAGCTCCCGGTTAGCGGGAGAGTCAGAGACCCAGTACTTC. Residues: CASSSRLAGESETQYF. Together with reference TRBV7-2 and TRBJ2-5, the CDR3 gives the full variable domain: GAGVSQSPSNKVTEKGKDVELRCDPISGHTALYWYRQSLGQGLEFLIYFQGNSAPDKSGLPSDRFSAERTGGSVSTLTIQRTQQEDSAVYLCASSSRLAGESETQYFGPGTRLLVL.

This rearrangement joins TRBV25-1 to TRBJ2-7; D is unresolved. The CDR3 sequence is 11 residues long. CDR1 is MGHDK and CDR2 is SYGVNS in the germline V gene. V shed 4 bases and J shed 4 bases, with 5 bases lying between them. Written as DNA, the CDR3 is TGTGCCAGCAGTGGGGGATACGAGCAGTACTTC. Encoded protein: CASSGGYEQYF.

The V gene is TRBV6-5, the J gene TRBJ1-1; D unresolved. V lost 5 bases and J 1 base, leaving 5 bases between the germline ends. The CDR3 extends over 12 amino acids. CDR1 and CDR2 from the germline V gene are MNHEY and SVGAGI. The CDR3 DNA sequence: TGTGCCAGCAGTCCCAGGAACACTGAAGCTTTCTTT. Protein: CASSPRNTEAFF.

This chain joins TRBV7-6 and TRBJ2-7; D remains unclear. CDR1 is SGHVS and CDR2 is FNYEAQ in the germline V gene. The CDR3 covers 16 residues. V lost 5 bases and J lost 0, with 17 bases in between. CDR3 sequence reads: CASSPEAGLTSYEQYF. CDR3 DNA sequence: TGTGCCAGCAGCCCCGAGGCCGGTCTCACCTCCTACGAGCAGTACTTC.

The gene calls are TRBV6-4 and TRBJ2-3; possibly TRBD1 or TRBD2 for D (5 bases each). The CDR3 totals 18 residues. The germline V and J ends were trimmed by 6 bases and 1 base, with 23 bases remaining between them. CDR1 and CDR2 from the germline V gene are MRHNA and SNTAGT. CDR3 loop: CASRKDGAAFWGTDTQYF. The CDR3 region has the DNA TGTGCCAGCAGGAAGGACGGGGCGGCTTTTTGGGGCACAGATACGCAGTATTTT.

The rearrangement joins TRBV10-3 to TRBJ2-7; D is unclear. Germline-derived CDR1 and CDR2 are ENHRY and SYGVKD. This CDR3 contains 14 residues. V gave up 6 bases and J gave up 5 bases, with 17 bases separating them. CDR3 bases: TGTGCCATCAGGGACGACAATGGGCCCGACGAGCAGTACTTC. Translated, it gives CAIRDDNGPDEQYF.

The rearrangement links TRBV2 to TRBJ2-1; 12 bases are shared with TRBD2. The V segment lost 4 bases and the J segment 0 bases; nucleotides outside the gene matches: 10. CDR3 length equals 19 residues. Germline V CDR1 and CDR2: SNHLY, FYNNEI. The CDR3 bases are TGTGCCAGCAGTGCGGGACTAGCGGGCCCTAGGGGCTCCTACAATGAGCAGTTCTTC. Protein: CASSAGLAGPRGSYNEQFF.

Only a few counts were recorded for this clone. This rearrangement joins TRBV4-1 to TRBJ1-6; TRBD1 matches 8 bases. From germline, CDR1 is MGHRA and CDR2 YSYEKL. With 1 base clipped from V and 6 bases from J, the junction kept 5 bases outside the gene matches. The CDR3 runs 16 residues. The CDR3 protein is CASSQATGGINSPLHF. DNA of the CDR3: TGCGCCAGCAGCCAAGCCACAGGGGGTATTAATTCACCCCTCCACTTT.

On this clone: The junction does not match germline at one end; this may be a read error. The chain is built from TRBV7-2 and TRBJ1-2, with 7 bases identical to TRBD1. The CDR3 totals 15 residues. CDR1 is SGHTA, CDR2 FQGNSA, per germline. Here the CDR3 reads CASSSRSPLDRDDSF. DNA for the CDR3: TGTGCCAGCAGCTCTAGGTCCCCCCTCGACAGGGACGATAGCTTC.

V is TRBV6-1 and J is TRBJ2-7; 10 nucleotides agree with TRBD1. The V and J ends lost 4 bases and 7 bases, in that order; junction bases with no gene match: 7. CDR3 length: 14 residues. CDR1 and CDR2 from the germline V gene are MNHNS and SASEGT. The CDR3 loop is CASSGDRGRWEQYF. As DNA, the CDR3 is TGTGCCAGCAGTGGGGACAGGGGACGCTGGGAGCAGTACTTC.

DNA of the CDR3: TGTGCCAGCAGTTCGGGCCCCCGGACGGTGGCCTACGAGCAGTACTTC. This encodes CASSSGPRTVAYEQYF. The chain has TRBV27 and TRBJ2-7, with D hard to call. CDR3 length equals 16 residues. V lost 4 bases to trimming and J lost 2 bases, with 18 bases between them. Germline V CDR1 and CDR2: MNHEY, SMNVEV (reference sequence).

The CDR3 loop is CASSQLVAGGKMDTGELFF. Here the CDR3 DNA reads TGTGCCAGCAGCCAACTAGTAGCGGGGGGGAAAATGGACACCGGGGAGCTGTTTTTT. This chain uses TRBV4-2 with TRBJ2-2, with 11 bases identical to TRBD2. The CDR3 totals 19 residues. Trimming at V came to 2 bases and at J to 3 bases, leaving 11 bases not matched to a gene. The germline gives CDR1 LGHNA, CDR2 YNFKEQ.

The chain carries TRBV9 and TRBJ1-2, with a possible D match to TRBD1 (6 bases). Germline lookup yields CDR1 SGDLS and CDR2 YYNGEE. With 4 bases removed from V and 8 bases from J, the gap between germline ends came to 12 bases. The CDR3 spans 12 residues. CDR3 region: CASSPGGGGYTF. The CDR3 DNA sequence: TGTGCCAGCAGCCCCGGGGGGGGCGGCTACACCTTC.

The chain has TRBV19 and TRBJ2-1; D perhaps matches TRBD1 (6 bases). CDR1 LNHDA and CDR2 SQIVND come from the germline V gene (reference sequence). The length of the CDR3 is 13 residues. Trimming left V 8 bases short and J 4 bases short, with 12 bases between. CDR3 sequence: CASSTDSYNEQFF. The CDR3 coding sequence is TGTGCCAGTTCTACGGACAGTTACAATGAGCAGTTCTTC.

V is TRBV4-2 and J is TRBJ2-2, with D uncertain. Germline CDR1 is LGHNA and CDR2 is YNFKEQ. The CDR3 has 15 amino acids. Deletions cut 0 bases from V and 4 bases from J, with 9 bases between. The CDR3 protein is CASSQDYSFTGELFF. The DNA of the CDR3 is TGTGCCAGCAGCCAAGATTATTCCTTCACCGGGGAGCTGTTTTTT.

This chain connects TRBV27 to TRBJ2-3; no definite D call. CDR1 and CDR2 (germline): MNHEY, SMNVEV (reference sequence). Between the trimmed V and J ends, which lost 6 bases and 4 bases, there was a span of 11 bases. The CDR3 sequence is 13 residues long. The CDR3 loop is CASSLVGPDTQYF. DNA for the CDR3: TGTGCCAGCAGCCTAGTTGGCCCAGATACGCAGTATTTT.

The chain recombines TRBV7-9 with TRBJ2-7; 8 bases match TRBD2. The CDR3 runs to 15 residues. Germline V lookup: CDR1 SEHNR, CDR2 FQNEAQ (reference sequence). V lost 5 bases and J lost 7; bases outside the gene matches: 13. This CDR3 reads CASSLSETSVGEQYF. The CDR3 DNA sequence: TGTGCCAGCAGCCTCTCTGAGACTAGCGTTGGGGAGCAGTACTTC.